This T cell receptor beta chain was captured in a study of shared clonotypes between healthy human individuals. Looking at the study overall: Donors, aged 18 to 49, were a couple of women and three men.

Trimming took 7 bases from V and 0 from J; bases not matched to a gene: 5. This CDR3 contains 15 residues. Per germline, CDR1 MNHNS and CDR2 SASEGT. At a deep level, the assay was run. Only in-frame clones appear in the TCRdb table, and some are missing; sequencing was by immunoSEQ multiplex PCR. Among over a million clones listed, about 70% were seen once. This clonotype was sampled from a man between 18 and 29 years old in good health. The genes are TRBV6-1 and TRBJ2-1; TRBD1 matches at 8 bases. Sequenced input: memory CD4+ T cells sorted from blood. Sample subset: CD45RA-negative fraction. CDR3 region: CASTWTGISYNEQFF. In DNA form, the CDR3 reads TGTGCCAGCACTTGGACAGGGATCTCCTACAATGAGCAGTTCTTC.